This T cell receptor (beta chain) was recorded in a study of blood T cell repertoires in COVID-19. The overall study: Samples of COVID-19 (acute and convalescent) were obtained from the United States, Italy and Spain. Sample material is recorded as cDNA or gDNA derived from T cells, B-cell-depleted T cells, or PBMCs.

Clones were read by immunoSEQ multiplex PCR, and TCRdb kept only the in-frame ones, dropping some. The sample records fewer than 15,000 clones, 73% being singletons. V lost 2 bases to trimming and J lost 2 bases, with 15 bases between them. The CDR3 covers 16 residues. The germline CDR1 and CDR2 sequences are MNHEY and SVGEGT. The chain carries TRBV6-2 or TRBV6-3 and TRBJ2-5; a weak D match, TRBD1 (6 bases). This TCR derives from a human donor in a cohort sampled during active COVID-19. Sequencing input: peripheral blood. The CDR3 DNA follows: TGTGCCAGCAGTTACCCTCCGGGACACCGTCAAGAGACCCAGTACTTC. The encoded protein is CASSYPPGHRQETQYF.